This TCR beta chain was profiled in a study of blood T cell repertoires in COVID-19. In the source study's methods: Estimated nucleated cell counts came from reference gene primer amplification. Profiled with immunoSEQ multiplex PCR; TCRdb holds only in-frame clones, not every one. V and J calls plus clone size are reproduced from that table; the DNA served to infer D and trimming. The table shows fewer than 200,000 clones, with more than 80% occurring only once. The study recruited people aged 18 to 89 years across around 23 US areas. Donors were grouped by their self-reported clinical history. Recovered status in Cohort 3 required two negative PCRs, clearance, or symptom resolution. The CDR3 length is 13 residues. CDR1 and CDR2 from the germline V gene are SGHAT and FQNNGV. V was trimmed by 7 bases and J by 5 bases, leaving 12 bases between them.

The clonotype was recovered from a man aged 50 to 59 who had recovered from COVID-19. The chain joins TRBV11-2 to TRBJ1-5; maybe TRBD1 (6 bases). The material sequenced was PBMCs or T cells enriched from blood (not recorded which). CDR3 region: CASTRGPDQPQHF. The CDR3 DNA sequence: TGTGCCAGCACCAGGGGCCCTGATCAGCCCCAGCATTTT.